These 26 T cell receptor beta chains came from one sample sequenced in a study of blood T cell repertoires in COVID-19. This table comes from immunoSEQ multiplex PCR, and its TCRdb copy is limited to in-frame clones, with some not included. The profile shows a few hundred thousand clones, 84% of them singletons. The sample comprised peripheral blood. These receptors were collected from a woman aged 55-75 years who had recovered from COVID-19.

The genes are TRBV15 and TRBJ1-2; TRBD1 aligns across 7 bases. Germline trimming cut 5 bases from V and 1 base from J; bases unmatched to any gene: 10. Germline-derived CDR1 and CDR2 are LNHNV and YYDKDF (reference sequence). CDR3 size: 16 residues. CDR3 in amino acids: CATSPGTEVYNYGYTF. The CDR3, as DNA: TGTGCCACCAGCCCCGGGACAGAAGTTTATAACTATGGCTACACCTTC.

The rearrangement uses TRBV7-8 and TRBJ2-1; possibly TRBD2 for D (5 bases). V lost 1 base to trimming and J lost 4 bases, with 17 bases between them. The germline V gene has CDR1 SGHVS and CDR2 FQNEAQ. The length of the CDR3 is 17 residues. The CDR3 sequence: CASSLDPSRARYNEQFF. As DNA, the CDR3 is TGTGCCAGCAGCTTAGACCCATCGAGGGCGAGGTACAATGAGCAGTTCTTC. The variable domain in full, with the rest retrieved from reference TRBV7-8 and TRBJ2-1, is GAGVSQSPRYKVAKRGQDVALRCDPISGHVSLFWYQQALGQGPEFLTYFQNEAQLDKSGLPSDRFFAERPEGSVSTLKIQRTQQEDSAVYLCASSLDPSRARYNEQFFGPGTRLTVL.

The chain uses TRBV11-3 and TRBJ2-3; TRBD2 matches 7 bases. J was trimmed by 4 bases and V by 4 bases; bases with no gene match: 8. This CDR3 is built from 15 residues. Germline lookup yields CDR1 SGHNT and CDR2 YENEEA. Here the CDR3 reads CASSSWTSGADTQYF. CDR3 sequence (DNA): TGTGCCAGCAGCTCATGGACTAGTGGGGCAGATACGCAGTATTTT.

This clone was counted a few times. V and J are TRBV15 and TRBJ2-3, with 8 bases fitting TRBD2. Looked up from germline, CDR1 is LNHNV and CDR2 is YYDKDF (reference sequence). V was pared by 1 base and J by 3 bases, with 3 bases of the junction left unmatched. This CDR3 has 15 amino acids. CDR3 region: CATSRAGGATDTQYF. CDR3 in DNA: TGTGCCACCAGCAGAGCGGGGGGGGCAACAGATACGCAGTATTTT.

The chain links TRBV6-5 to TRBJ2-4, with 9 bases fitting TRBD1. CDR1 MNHEY and CDR2 SVGAGI come from the germline V gene. There are 14 residues in the CDR3. V shed 6 bases and J 6 bases; nucleotides not matched to a gene: 6. CDR3 loop: CASSATGGVNIQYF. The DNA of the CDR3 is TGTGCCAGCAGCGCAACAGGGGGCGTAAACATTCAGTACTTC.

This chain uses TRBV12-5 with TRBJ1-3; unclear D gene. The CDR3 is made up of 14 amino acids. Trimming pared 3 bases from V and 0 bases from J, leaving 6 bases between. Germline CDR1 reads LGHNT; CDR2 reads FRNRAP. CDR3 in DNA: TGTGCTAGTGGTTTCCACAGCTCTGGAAACACCATATATTTT. Its protein product is CASGFHSSGNTIYF.

The genes are TRBV5-6 and TRBJ2-3, with D maybe TRBD2 (6 bases). V lost 2 bases to trimming and J lost 3 bases, with 10 bases between them. Germline loops: CDR1 SGHDT, CDR2 YYEEEE. The CDR3 extends over 14 amino acids. This chain's CDR3 is CASSFARGTDTQYF. The CDR3 nucleotides are TGTGCCAGCAGCTTCGCGCGGGGAACAGATACGCAGTATTTT.

The V and J genes are TRBV19 and TRBJ2-3; D is possibly TRBD2 (6 bases). Germline V lookup: CDR1 LNHDA, CDR2 SQIVND (reference sequence). CDR3 length: 14 amino acids. Between the trimmed V and J ends, which lost 11 bases and 1 base, there was a span of 16 bases. CDR3 loop: CASRPRGGTDTQYF. The CDR3 DNA reads TGTGCCTCCCGACCGCGGGGCGGCACAGATACGCAGTATTTT. Combining the CDR3 with reference TRBV19 and TRBJ2-3 gives the whole variable domain DGGITQSPKYLFRKEGQNVTLSCEQNLNHDAMYWYRQDPGQGLRLIYYSQIVNDFQKGDIAEGYSVSREKKESFPLTVTSAQKNPTAFYLCASRPRGGTDTQYFGPGTRLTVL.

The chain recombines TRBV9 with TRBJ2-3; 7 bases are shared with TRBD1. The germline V gene has CDR1 SGDLS and CDR2 YYNGEE. The CDR3 spans 14 residues. V shed 4 bases and J 5 bases; nucleotides not matched to a gene: 7. The CDR3 region is CASSSQGKGDTQYF. The CDR3 region has the DNA TGTGCCAGCAGCTCACAGGGGAAAGGAGATACGCAGTATTTT.

V and J are TRBV2 and TRBJ1-2; 7 positions match TRBD1. This CDR3 contains 19 residues. J gave up 0 bases and V 6 bases, and 19 bases lay outside the gene matches. CDR1 and CDR2 (germline): SNHLY, FYNNEI. The CDR3 sequence: CASRPVRTGATLANYGYTF. The DNA of the CDR3 is TGTGCCAGCAGACCCGTCCGCACAGGGGCGACGTTAGCTAACTATGGCTACACCTTC.

The CDR3 DNA follows: TGTGCCAGCAGCTTAGGAGGGTTTGGGAGCTCCTACAATGAGCAGTTCTTC. It yields the protein CASSLGGFGSSYNEQFF. The chain couples TRBV7-9 to TRBJ2-1, with D maybe TRBD2 (5 bases). The V end was cut by 1 base, the J end by 0 bases, with 13 bases between. In germline, CDR1 is SEHNR, CDR2 FQNEAQ (reference sequence). This CDR3 is built from 17 residues.

The genes are TRBV21-1 and TRBJ2-2; no check of the table's D call, TRBD1, against the DNA was made. TRBV21-1 counts as a pseudogene. The CDR3 runs to 15 residues. DNA for the CDR3: TGTGCCAGCAGCAATATGGGGCTCCACACCGGGGAGCTGTTTTTT. Amino acids: CASSNMGLHTGELFF.

CDR3 nucleotides: TGTGCCAGCGGAGACTCACGGAACACTGAAGCTTTCTTT. Translating it yields CASGDSRNTEAFF. The chain carries TRBV12-3 or TRBV12-4 and TRBJ1-1; D gene uncertain. There are 13 residues in the CDR3. V dropped 8 bases and J dropped 1 base, with 11 bases sitting between them.

This clone rates as medium-sized. V and J are TRBV10-3 and TRBJ1-3, with 10 bases lining up with TRBD1. V shed 11 bases, J shed 3 bases, and the junction held 13 bases outside the gene matches. This CDR3 has 16 residues. Per germline, CDR1 ENHRY and CDR2 SYGVKD. CDR3 in amino acids: CASRSGTGDFGNTIYF. In DNA, the CDR3 is TGTGCCTCTAGATCCGGGACAGGGGATTTTGGAAACACCATATATTTT.

CDR3 in DNA: TGTGCCAGCAGTTTATTAGTCCCAGGGGGTGCCTACAATGAGCAGTTCTTC. Its translation: CASSLLVPGGAYNEQFF. The rearrangement links TRBV27 to TRBJ2-1; 7 bases align to TRBD1. The V segment lost 1 base and the J segment 2 bases; nucleotides outside the gene matches: 8. This CDR3 spans 17 amino acids. CDR1 is MNHEY and CDR2 is SMNVEV in the germline V gene (reference sequence).

This chain connects TRBV6-5 to TRBJ1-2, with D perhaps TRBD1 (6 bases). Germline values: CDR1 MNHEY, CDR2 SVGAGI. V was clipped by 5 bases and J by 4 bases, with 17 bases between them. This CDR3 has 15 amino acids. CDR3 DNA sequence: TGTGCCAGCAGTCCCCAGATCGGGGGGCCCTATGGCTACACCTTC. This translates into CASSPQIGGPYGYTF.

Here the CDR3 reads CSASPLPGQGPGNTIYF. In DNA form, the CDR3 reads TGCAGTGCTAGTCCCCTCCCCGGACAGGGGCCTGGAAACACCATATATTTT. The V and J genes are TRBV20-1 and TRBJ1-3; 9 bases map to TRBD1. Trimming at V came to 3 bases and at J to 2 bases, leaving 11 bases not matched to a gene. The germline V gene has CDR1 DFQATT and CDR2 SNEGSKA (reference sequence). The CDR3 is 17 residues long.

This rearrangement joins TRBV19 to TRBJ2-7; possibly TRBD1 for D (5 bases). V was trimmed by 3 bases and J by 5 bases, leaving 14 bases between them. Germline CDR1 LNHDA, CDR2 SQIVND (reference sequence). This CDR3 is built from 14 residues. The CDR3 loop is CASSIQGRADEQYF. As DNA, the CDR3 is TGTGCCAGTAGTATTCAGGGCAGGGCGGACGAGCAGTACTTC.

The chain employs TRBV2 and TRBJ1-6, with D perhaps TRBD1 (5 bases). The CDR3 contains 15 residues. CDR1 is SNHLY, CDR2 FYNNEI, per germline. Deletions cut 6 bases from V and 2 bases from J, with 11 bases between. DNA for the CDR3: TGTGCCAGCAGCAGCCAGGGCCCCTATAATTCACCCCTCCACTTT. Amino acids: CASSSQGPYNSPLHF.

The chain combines TRBV25-1 with TRBJ2-1; 7 bases line up with TRBD1. Germline CDR1 and CDR2: MGHDK and SYGVNS. The CDR3 length is 16 residues. Trimming took 4 bases from V and 4 from J; bases not matched to a gene: 10. DNA of the CDR3: TGTGCCAGCAGTGGACCGACAGGGACCGCTTACAATGAGCAGTTCTTC. Residues: CASSGPTGTAYNEQFF.

The J gene is TRBJ2-7, the V gene TRBV18, with D maybe TRBD1 (5 bases). The CDR3 covers 11 residues. Per the germline V gene, CDR1 is KGHSH and CDR2 is LQKENI. The V gene lost 6 bases and the J gene lost 6 bases, with 9 bases spanning the gap. DNA for the CDR3: TGTGCCAGCTCGCAGGGTCTCGAGCAGTACTTC. Translating it yields CASSQGLEQYF.

The rearrangement uses TRBV6-2 or TRBV6-3 and TRBJ1-5, with 8 bases fitting TRBD1. The CDR3 has 17 residues. V was pared by 2 bases and J by 3 bases, with 9 bases of the junction left unmatched. The germline gives CDR1 MNHEY, CDR2 SVGEGT. This CDR3 is CASSYPGQGIYNQPQHF. The CDR3 DNA sequence: TGTGCCAGCAGTTACCCAGGACAGGGAATTTACAATCAGCCCCAGCATTTT.

V gene TRBV5-1 combines with J gene TRBJ2-5; TRBD1 matches at 10 bases. After removal of 4 bases from V and 6 bases from J, the junction contained 9 bases not matched to a gene. The CDR3 contains 15 residues. Germline loops: CDR1 SGHRS, CDR2 YFSETQ. The CDR3 DNA is TGCGCCAGCAGCACCCCCGGGACAGGGGTGCAGACCCAGTACTTC. Amino acid sequence: CASSTPGTGVQTQYF.

V usage is TRBV30 and J usage is TRBJ1-1, with D unclear. The CDR3 runs to 15 residues. Deletions cut 2 bases from V and 0 bases from J, with 13 bases between. The V gene's germline CDR1 is GTSNPN and CDR2 SVGIG (reference sequence). CDR3 sequence reads: CAWSPRVRVNTEAFF. CDR3 coding DNA: TGTGCCTGGAGTCCCCGGGTCAGAGTGAACACTGAAGCTTTCTTT.

J is TRBJ2-5 and V is TRBV29-1; D may be TRBD1 (5 bases). Germline values: CDR1 SQVTM, CDR2 ANQGSEA. The ends were cut back, 1 base at V and 1 base at J, with 10 bases in the middle. The CDR3 contains 14 residues. In DNA form, the CDR3 reads TGCAGCGTTGAAGCGCAGGGCAGCCAAGAGACCCAGTACTTC. This codes for CSVEAQGSQETQYF.

As for this clone: Within the sample, other DNA sequences also encode this same CDR3. This chain joins TRBV9 and TRBJ2-1, with TRBD2 matching 10 bases. The ends lost 2 bases at V and 6 bases at J; junction bases unmatched: 2. The germline CDR1 and CDR2 sequences are SGDLS and YYNGEE. CDR3 length: 14 residues. CDR3 protein: CASSVASGGNEQFF. In nucleotides, the CDR3 is TGTGCCAGCAGCGTGGCTAGCGGGGGCAATGAGCAGTTCTTC.